This T cell receptor beta chain was documented in a study of PD-1 blockade in classical Hodgkin lymphoma. CDR1 MGHDK and CDR2 SYGVNS come from the germline V gene. Trimming removed 2 bases from V and 5 bases from J, with 13 bases in between. There are 15 residues in the CDR3. Time point denoted: cycle 4 day 1 (C4D1), after five to seven weeks of nivolumab. Following autologous stem cell transplantation, relapse occurred in every patient, and exposure to brentuximab vedotin varied. Produced via immunoSEQ multiplex PCR; TCRdb's table is partial and in-frame only. This sample yields 75,000 to 100,000 clones, of which more than 85% are seen a single time; 2% belongs to the top ten.

The source is a human donor with classical Hodgkin lymphoma. The chain has TRBV25-1 and TRBJ2-1; perhaps TRBD2 as D (7 bases). This sample comprised peripheral blood mononuclear cells (PBMCs), obtained before the fourth cycle of nivolumab. CDR3 region: CASSEAGAKDNEQFF. As DNA, the CDR3 is TGTGCCAGCAGTGAAGCGGGGGCTAAAGACAATGAGCAGTTCTTC.